The 12 T cell receptor beta chains in this list originate from one sample, sequenced in a study of T cell repertoires in cytomegalovirus infection. One entry per CDR3 protein results from TCRdb running MiXCR on the reads. The data show roughly 240,000 distinct CDR3 sequences, 6% to 8% seen once. Sequencing input: PBMCs. The receptors derive from a human donor in good health (CMV status not recorded). Some clones in this sample may be carry-over from other donors' samples.

This clonotype showed up many times. This chain connects TRBV7-6 to TRBJ2-1, with D possibly being TRBD1 (6 bases). CDR3 length: 14 amino acids. CDR1 SGHVS and CDR2 FNYEAQ come from the germline V gene. Trimming stripped 5 bases from V and 5 bases from J, with 13 bases between. CDR3 region: CASSRGHLDNEQFF. The CDR3 coding sequence is TGTGCCAGCAGCCGGGGACACTTGGACAATGAGCAGTTCTTC.

The table lists this clonotype with a few counts. The rearrangement joins TRBV20-1 to TRBJ2-7; D gene unclear. V dropped 6 bases and J dropped 2 bases, with 14 bases sitting between them. The CDR3 contains 13 residues. The germline V gene has CDR1 DFQATT and CDR2 SNEGSKA (reference sequence). CDR3 loop: CSAPASNPYEQYF. The CDR3 DNA reads as TGCAGTGCCCCCGCCAGTAACCCCTACGAGCAGTACTTC.

In this sample, this clonotype turned up many times. The chain's CDR3 is CASSYDRKNTEAFF. The CDR3 DNA is TGTGCCAGCAGCTACGACCGGAAAAACACTGAAGCTTTCTTT. This sequence joins TRBV7-2 and TRBJ1-1; no clear D. Germline V lookup: CDR1 SGHTA, CDR2 FQGNSA. This CDR3 region has 14 residues. Trimming removed 4 bases at V and 2 bases at J, with 11 bases between.

The chain is built from TRBV20-1 and TRBJ2-6; 7 bases are shared with TRBD2. The CDR3 extends over 16 amino acids. With V trimmed by 3 bases and J by 1 base, 6 bases remained unmatched. CDR1 is DFQATT, CDR2 SNEGSKA, per germline (reference sequence). The DNA of the CDR3 is TGCAGTGCTAGCGGGGGGATTTTGTCTGGGGCCAACGTCCTGACTTTC. Protein product: CSASGGILSGANVLTF.

In this sample, this clonotype turned up many times. V is TRBV27 and J is TRBJ1-1, with 8 bases matching TRBD1. The CDR3 is 15 amino acids. The germline V gene encodes CDR1 MNHEY and CDR2 SMNVEV (reference sequence). With 5 bases clipped from V and 1 base from J, the junction kept 6 bases outside the gene matches. CDR3 region: CASSLPGQGNTEAFF. CDR3 nucleotide sequence: TGTGCCAGCAGTCTTCCTGGACAGGGGAACACTGAAGCTTTCTTT.

This clonotype was detected many times. The chain recombines TRBV27 with TRBJ1-1; TRBD1 matches 7 bases. This CDR3 comprises 17 residues. With V trimmed by 4 bases and J by 0 bases, 11 bases remained unmatched. Germline V lookup: CDR1 MNHEY, CDR2 SMNVEV (reference sequence). In DNA form, the CDR3 reads TGTGCCAGCAGTTGGGTGAGGACAGGTTTCATGAACACTGAAGCTTTCTTT. As protein: CASSWVRTGFMNTEAFF.

This clonotype occurred many times. V gene TRBV7-2 combines with J gene TRBJ1-2, with D unclear. This CDR3 comprises 15 residues. The germline gives CDR1 SGHTA, CDR2 FQGNSA. Trimming took 5 bases from V and 8 from J, leaving 21 bases between them. CDR3 sequence reads: CASSSVRPMALGYTF. CDR3 in DNA: TGTGCCAGCAGCAGCGTTCGGCCGATGGCCTTGGGCTACACCTTC.

This clonotype showed up many times. One end of the junction fails to match germline, which may point to a read error. The rearrangement links TRBV7-7 to TRBJ2-5, with 13 bases lining up with TRBD2. There are 16 residues in the CDR3. The germline gives CDR1 SSHAT, CDR2 FNYEAQ (reference sequence). CDR3 loop: CASSMGLAGPRETQYF. The CDR3 DNA reads TGTGCTAGCAGCATGGGACTAGCGGGGCCCAGAGAGACCCAGTACTTC.

In this sample, this clonotype turned up many times. The chain couples TRBV7-2 to TRBJ2-5, with TRBD1 matching 11 bases. Germline CDR1 is SGHTA and CDR2 is FQGNSA. J gave up 1 base and V 5 bases, and 12 bases lay outside the gene matches. This CDR3 has 18 residues. CDR3 protein: CASSPGRRTGGFQETQYF. In nucleotides, the CDR3 is TGTGCCAGCAGCCCCGGCAGGAGGACAGGGGGCTTCCAAGAGACCCAGTACTTC.

As concerns this clonotype: It may be a read error: a sequence one base away is much more abundant. The chain has TRBV5-1 and TRBJ1-5, with D tentatively TRBD1 (6 bases). The germline CDR1 and CDR2 sequences are SGHRS and YFSETQ. The CDR3 runs 15 residues. V was clipped by 0 bases and J by 7 bases, with 14 bases between them. The CDR3 spells CASSLDRGGEQPQHF. In DNA, the CDR3 is TGCGCCAGCAGCTTGGATCGGGGGGGCGAGCAGCCCCAGCATTTT. The full variable domain, its missing parts supplied by reference TRBV5-1 and TRBJ1-5, is KAGVTQTPRYLIKTRGQQVTLSCSPISGHRSVSWYQQTPGQGLQFLFEYFSETQRNKGNFPGRFSGRQFSNSRSEMNVSTLELGDSALYLCASSLDRGGEQPQHFGDGTRLSIL.

This chain links TRBV25-1 with TRBJ2-1, with 9 bases that match TRBD2. CDR3 length: 14 amino acids. Trimming removed 4 bases from V and 7 bases from J; junction bases left unmatched: 5. The V gene's germline CDR1 is MGHDK and CDR2 SYGVNS. The DNA for the CDR3 is TGTGCCAGCAGTGGAGCGGGGGGTCGTAATGAGCAGTTCTTC. Translated: CASSGAGGRNEQFF.

At least ten counts were recorded for this clonotype. The chain employs TRBV7-2 and TRBJ2-3; no firm D call. V gave up 5 bases and J gave up 3 bases, with 15 bases separating them. CDR3 size: 15 residues. The germline gives CDR1 SGHTA, CDR2 FQGNSA. The CDR3 protein is CASSPNGPLTDTQYF. CDR3 in DNA: TGTGCCAGCAGCCCGAACGGGCCCTTAACAGATACGCAGTATTTT.